This T cell receptor (beta chain) was obtained from a study of blood T cell repertoires in COVID-19. Study in general: Sites across the United States, Italy and Spain contributed samples from acute and convalescent COVID-19. Sample material is recorded as cDNA or gDNA derived from T cells, B-cell-depleted T cells, or PBMCs.

Authors' data handling: By means of reference gene primer amplification, nucleated cell counts were estimated. Measured with immunoSEQ multiplex PCR; TCRdb has only the in-frame clones, and not every one. The DNA gave D and trimming, while V, J and clone size come from that table. This sample has about 190,000 clones; around 78% occur once, and the top ten carry under 3.5%. The V and J ends lost 5 bases and 2 bases respectively, with 12 bases between them. The germline V gene encodes CDR1 LGHNA and CDR2 YNFKEQ. The CDR3 runs 14 residues. This TCR derives from a woman of 80 years or more with active or convalescent COVID-19. The rearrangement joins TRBV4-2 to TRBJ1-2; D is perhaps TRBD1 (6 bases). Sequences were obtained from peripheral blood. The chain's CDR3 is CASSRIGGNYGYTF. CDR3 nucleotides: TGTGCCAGCAGCAGAATAGGGGGAAACTATGGCTACACCTTC.